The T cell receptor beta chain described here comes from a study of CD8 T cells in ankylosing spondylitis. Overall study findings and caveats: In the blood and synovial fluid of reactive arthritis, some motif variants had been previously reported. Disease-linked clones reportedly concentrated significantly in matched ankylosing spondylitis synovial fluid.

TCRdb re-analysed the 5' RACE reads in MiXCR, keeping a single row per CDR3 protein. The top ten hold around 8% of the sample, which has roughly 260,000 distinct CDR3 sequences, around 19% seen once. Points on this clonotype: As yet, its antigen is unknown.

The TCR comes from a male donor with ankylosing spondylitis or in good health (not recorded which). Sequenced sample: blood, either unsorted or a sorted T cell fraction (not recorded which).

The CDR3 DNA is TGCAGTGCTAGAGGTCCAGGGGTGAACACCGGGGAGCTGTTTTTT. This encodes CSARGPGVNTGELFF. The chain is built from TRBV20-1 and TRBJ2-2; tentatively, D is TRBD1 (6 bases). There are 15 residues in the CDR3. Trimming left V 1 base short and J 1 base short, with 10 bases between. Looked up from germline, CDR1 is DFQATT and CDR2 is SNEGSKA (reference sequence).